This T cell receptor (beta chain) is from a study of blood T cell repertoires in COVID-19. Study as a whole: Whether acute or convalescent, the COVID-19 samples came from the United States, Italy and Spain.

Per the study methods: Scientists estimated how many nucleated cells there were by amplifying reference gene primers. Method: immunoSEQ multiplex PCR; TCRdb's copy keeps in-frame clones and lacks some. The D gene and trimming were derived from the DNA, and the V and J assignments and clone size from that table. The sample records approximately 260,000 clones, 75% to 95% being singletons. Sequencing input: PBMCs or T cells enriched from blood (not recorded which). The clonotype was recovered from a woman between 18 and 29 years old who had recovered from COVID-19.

The DNA for the CDR3 is TGTGCCAGCAGCCAAGAGTCCTTACAGGGTGATGAGCAGTTCTTC. Encoded protein: CASSQESLQGDEQFF. V gene TRBV3-1 (or the pseudogene TRBV3-2) combines with J gene TRBJ2-1; weak D call: TRBD1 (6 bases). Germline loops: CDR1 LGHDT, CDR2 YNNKEL (reference sequence). The CDR3 loop spans 15 amino acids. V lost 0 bases, J lost 8 bases, and 14 bases lay in between.